This T cell receptor (beta chain) was captured by sequencing in a study of technical replicates of blood from a few donors. Libraries were prepared by immunoSEQ multiplex PCR; TCRdb keeps only in-frame clonotypes and omits some of them. The sample carries approximately 81,000 clones, 95% to 96% recorded once. CDR1 is SGHNT and CDR2 is YYREEE in the germline V gene (reference sequence). The CDR3 spans 12 residues. V was cut by 4 bases and J by 8 bases, with 12 bases left in between. Sequenced input: T cells isolated from PBMCs. J is TRBJ1-2 and V is TRBV5-4; D unclear. This receptor was taken from a human donor in good health. CDR3 amino acids: CASSEVIGGYTF. CDR3 DNA: TGTGCCAGCAGCGAGGTGATAGGCGGCTACACCTTC.